These 7 T cell receptor beta chains were all obtained from the same sample, sequenced in a study of T cell repertoires in cytomegalovirus infection. Their recognized antigens are unknown. TCRdb reprocessed the reads with MiXCR, giving one entry per CDR3 protein. The sample carries hundreds of thousands of distinct CDR3 sequences, roughly 33% recorded once. Sample: cultured CD8+ T cells from PBMCs, taken from culture after CMV antigen stimulation. The receptors were sampled from a human donor in good health (CMV status not recorded). Some clones in this sample may be carry-over from other donors' samples.

This clonotype was recorded only once. V usage is TRBV4-3 and J usage is TRBJ1-2; D may be TRBD1 (5 bases). This CDR3 is built from 15 residues. Per the germline V gene, CDR1 is LGHNA and CDR2 is YSLEER. The V end lost 0 bases, the J end lost 6 bases, and 14 bases lay between the germline ends. The chain's CDR3 is CASSQERGTPHGYTF. Here the CDR3 DNA reads TGCGCCAGCAGCCAAGAGAGGGGAACGCCCCATGGCTACACCTTC.

The chain is built from TRBV12-3 or TRBV12-4 and TRBJ2-1; TRBD2 is a possible D gene (5 bases). The CDR3 has 13 amino acids. With 6 bases removed from V and 3 bases from J, the gap between germline ends came to 9 bases. CDR3 amino acids: CASSPGIYNEQFF. CDR3 sequence (DNA): TGTGCCAGCAGCCCGGGGATCTACAATGAGCAGTTCTTC.

The chain carries TRBV25-1 and TRBJ1-6; 9 nucleotides agree with TRBD1. The germline V gene encodes CDR1 MGHDK and CDR2 SYGVNS. The CDR3 contains 14 residues. V shed 2 bases, J shed 9 bases, and the junction held 2 bases outside the gene matches. The DNA for the CDR3 is TGTGCCAGCAGTGAAACAGGGGGCAGTTCACCCCTCCACTTT. Amino acid sequence: CASSETGGSSPLHF. The full variable domain, in which reference TRBV25-1 and TRBJ1-6 provide the parts outside the CDR3, is EADIYQTPRYLVIGTGKKITLECSQTMGHDKMYWYQQDPGMELHLIHYSYGVNSTEKGDLSSESTVSRIRTEHFPLTLESARPSHTSQYLCASSETGGSSPLHFGNGTRLTVT.

The rearrangement joins TRBV6-2 or TRBV6-3 to TRBJ1-2; the D gene is possibly TRBD1 (5 bases). V lost 6 bases, J lost 6 bases, and 32 bases lay in between. The germline gives CDR1 MNHEY, CDR2 SVGEGT. The CDR3 length is 19 residues. For the CDR3, the DNA is TGTGCCAGCAGCCCTCGAGATCCCTACACAGGTCACCTAGTTGATGGCTACACCTTC. It encodes CASSPRDPYTGHLVDGYTF.

With regard to this clonotype: The junction departs from germline at one end; a sequencing error may be responsible. The chain has TRBV7-9 and TRBJ2-3; 8 bases align to TRBD1. The CDR3 is made up of 15 amino acids. Germline values: CDR1 SEHNR, CDR2 FQNEAQ (reference sequence). The CDR3 DNA is TGTACCAGCAGCTCCCCGGACAGGGTCGCTGATACGCAGTATTTT. It codes for CTSSSPDRVADTQYF.

The chain recombines TRBV27 with TRBJ1-6, with D hard to call. Trimming took off 8 bases at V and 4 bases at J, with 21 bases between the two ends. The CDR3 runs to 17 residues. Germline V CDR1 and CDR2: MNHEY, SMNVEV (reference sequence). CDR3 sequence: CASSSPYQDPYNSPLHF. DNA for the CDR3: TGTGCCAGCTCCTCGCCCTATCAGGACCCGTATAATTCACCCCTCCACTTT.

The chain is built from TRBV28 and TRBJ1-1, with D uncertain. This CDR3 comprises 16 residues. CDR1 and CDR2 from the germline V gene are MDHEN and SYDVKM. Trimming left V 1 base short and J 1 base short, with 13 bases between. CDR3 bases: TGTGCCAGCAGTTTATTAGGCCGACGCGGGAACACTGAAGCTTTCTTT. Translation gives CASSLLGRRGNTEAFF.